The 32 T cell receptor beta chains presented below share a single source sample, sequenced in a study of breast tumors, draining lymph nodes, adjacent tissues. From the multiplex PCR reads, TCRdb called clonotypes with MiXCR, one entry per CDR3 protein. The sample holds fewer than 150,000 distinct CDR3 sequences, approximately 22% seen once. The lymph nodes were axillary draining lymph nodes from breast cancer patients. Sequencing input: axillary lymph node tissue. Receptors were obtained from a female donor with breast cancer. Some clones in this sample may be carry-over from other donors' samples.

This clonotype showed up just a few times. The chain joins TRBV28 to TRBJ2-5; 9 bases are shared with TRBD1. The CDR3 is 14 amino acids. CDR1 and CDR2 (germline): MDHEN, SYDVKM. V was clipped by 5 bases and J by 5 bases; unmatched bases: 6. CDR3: CASSVQTGGETQYF. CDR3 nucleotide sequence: TGTGCCAGCAGTGTACAGACAGGGGGGGAGACCCAGTACTTC.

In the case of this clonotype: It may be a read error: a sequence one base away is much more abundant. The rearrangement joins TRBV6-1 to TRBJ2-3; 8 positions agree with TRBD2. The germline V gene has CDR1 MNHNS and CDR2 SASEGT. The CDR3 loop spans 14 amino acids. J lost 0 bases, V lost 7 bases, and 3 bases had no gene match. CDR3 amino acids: CASKWTSSTDTQYF. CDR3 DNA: TGTGCCAGCAAGTGGACTAGCAGCACAGATACGCAGTATTTT.

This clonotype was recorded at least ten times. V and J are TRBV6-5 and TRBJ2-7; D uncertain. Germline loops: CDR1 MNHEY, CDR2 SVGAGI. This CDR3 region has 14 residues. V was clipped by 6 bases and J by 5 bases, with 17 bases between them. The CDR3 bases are TGTGCCAGCAGCCTCCGGTCTGTGGGTAACGAGCAGTACTTC. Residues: CASSLRSVGNEQYF.

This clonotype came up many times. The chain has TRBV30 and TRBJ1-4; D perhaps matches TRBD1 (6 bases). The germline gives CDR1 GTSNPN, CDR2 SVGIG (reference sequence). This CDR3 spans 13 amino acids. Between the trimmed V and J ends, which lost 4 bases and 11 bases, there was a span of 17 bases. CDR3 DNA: TGTGCCTGGATGGGGGATACCCAGGGGAAACTGTTTTTT. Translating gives CAWMGDTQGKLFF.

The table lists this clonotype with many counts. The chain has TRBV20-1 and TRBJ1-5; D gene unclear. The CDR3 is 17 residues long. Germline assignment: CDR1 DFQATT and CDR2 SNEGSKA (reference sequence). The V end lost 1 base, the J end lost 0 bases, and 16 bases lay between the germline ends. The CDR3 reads CSARVWSFNSSNQPQHF. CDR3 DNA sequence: TGCAGTGCTAGAGTCTGGAGCTTTAATAGTAGCAATCAGCCCCAGCATTTT.

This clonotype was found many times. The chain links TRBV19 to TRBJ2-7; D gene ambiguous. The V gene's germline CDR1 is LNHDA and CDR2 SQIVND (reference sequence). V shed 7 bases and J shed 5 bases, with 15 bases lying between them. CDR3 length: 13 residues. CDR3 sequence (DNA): TGTGCCAGTACGTTCCGTGGGGAAAACGAGCAGTACTTC. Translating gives CASTFRGENEQYF.

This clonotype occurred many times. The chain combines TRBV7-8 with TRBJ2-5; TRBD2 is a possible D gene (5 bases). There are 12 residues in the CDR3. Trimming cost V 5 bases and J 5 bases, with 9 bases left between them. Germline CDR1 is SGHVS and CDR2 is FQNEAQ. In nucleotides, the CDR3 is TGTGCCAGCAGCCCAGAGGGCGAGACCCAGTACTTC. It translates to CASSPEGETQYF.

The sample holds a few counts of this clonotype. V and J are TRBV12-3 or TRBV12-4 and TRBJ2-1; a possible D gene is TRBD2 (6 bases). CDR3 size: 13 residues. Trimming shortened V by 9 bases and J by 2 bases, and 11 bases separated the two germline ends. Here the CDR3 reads CASYWGAYNEQFF. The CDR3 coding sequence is TGTGCCAGTTATTGGGGGGCCTACAATGAGCAGTTCTTC.

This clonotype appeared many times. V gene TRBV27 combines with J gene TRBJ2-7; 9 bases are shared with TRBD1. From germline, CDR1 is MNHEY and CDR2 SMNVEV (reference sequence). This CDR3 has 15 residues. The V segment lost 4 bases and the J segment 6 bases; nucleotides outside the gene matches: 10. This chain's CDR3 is CASSSTGGAGIEQYF. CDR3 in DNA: TGTGCCAGCAGTTCTACAGGGGGCGCCGGAATCGAGCAGTACTTC.

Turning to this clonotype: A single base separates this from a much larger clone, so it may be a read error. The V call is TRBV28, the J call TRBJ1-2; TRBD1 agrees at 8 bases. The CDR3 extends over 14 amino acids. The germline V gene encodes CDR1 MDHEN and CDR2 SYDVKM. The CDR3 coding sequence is TGTGTCAGCAGCTTCCGGGACAGGTCAGGTGGCTACACCTTC. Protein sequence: CVSSFRDRSGGYTF.

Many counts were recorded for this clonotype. CDR3 amino acids: CASSHVLRLNSGYTF. In DNA, the CDR3 is TGTGCCAGCAGCCACGTCCTAAGGTTGAATTCTGGCTACACCTTC. The gene calls are TRBV7-9 and TRBJ1-2, with no clear D. Trimming stripped 5 bases from V and 7 bases from J, with 20 bases between. CDR3 length: 15 amino acids. CDR1 and CDR2 from the germline V gene are SEHNR and FQNEAQ (reference sequence).

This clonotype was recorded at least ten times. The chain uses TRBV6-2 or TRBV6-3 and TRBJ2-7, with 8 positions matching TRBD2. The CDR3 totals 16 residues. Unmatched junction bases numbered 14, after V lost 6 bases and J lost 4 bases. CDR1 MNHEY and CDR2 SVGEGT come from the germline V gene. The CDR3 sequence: CASSPGGAGVSYEQYF. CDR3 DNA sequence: TGTGCCAGCAGCCCGGGAGGAGCGGGAGTGTCGTACGAGCAGTACTTC.

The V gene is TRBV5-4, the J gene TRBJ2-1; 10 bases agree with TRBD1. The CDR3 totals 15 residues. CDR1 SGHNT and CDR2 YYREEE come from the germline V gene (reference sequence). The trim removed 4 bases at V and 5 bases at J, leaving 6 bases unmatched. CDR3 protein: CASSLPGTGDNEQFF. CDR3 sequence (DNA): TGTGCCAGCAGCCTCCCTGGGACAGGGGACAATGAGCAGTTCTTC.

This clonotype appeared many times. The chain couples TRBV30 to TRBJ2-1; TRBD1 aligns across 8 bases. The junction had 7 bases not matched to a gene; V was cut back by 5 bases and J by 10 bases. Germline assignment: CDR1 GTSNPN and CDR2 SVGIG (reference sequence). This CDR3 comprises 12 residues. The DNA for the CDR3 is TGTGCCTGGGGGACAGGCGTTTCAGAGCAGTTCTTC. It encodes CAWGTGVSEQFF.

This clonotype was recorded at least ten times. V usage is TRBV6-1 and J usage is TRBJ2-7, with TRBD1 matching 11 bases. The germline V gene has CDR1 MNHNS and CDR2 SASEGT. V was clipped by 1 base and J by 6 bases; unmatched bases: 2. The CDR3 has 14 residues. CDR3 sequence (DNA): TGTGCCAGCAGTGAAGGGACAGGGGGCTTCGAGCAGTACTTC. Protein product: CASSEGTGGFEQYF.

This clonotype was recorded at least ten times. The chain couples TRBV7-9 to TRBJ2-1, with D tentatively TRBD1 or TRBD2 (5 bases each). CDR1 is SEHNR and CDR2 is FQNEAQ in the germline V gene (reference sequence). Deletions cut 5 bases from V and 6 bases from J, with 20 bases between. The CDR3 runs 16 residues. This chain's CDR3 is CASSRRWQGSANEQFF. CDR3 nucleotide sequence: TGTGCCAGCAGCCGGAGGTGGCAGGGCTCCGCCAATGAGCAGTTCTTC. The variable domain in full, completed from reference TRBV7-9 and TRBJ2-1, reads DTGVSQNPRHKITKRGQNVTFRCDPISEHNRLYWYRQTLGQGPEFLTYFQNEAQLEKSRLLSDRFSAERPKGSFSTLEIQRTEQGDSAMYLCASSRRWQGSANEQFFGPGTRLTVL.

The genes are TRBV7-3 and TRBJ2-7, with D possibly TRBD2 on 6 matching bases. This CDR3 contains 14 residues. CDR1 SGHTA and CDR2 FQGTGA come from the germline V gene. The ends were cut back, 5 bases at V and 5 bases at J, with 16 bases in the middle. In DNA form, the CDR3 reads TGTGCCAGCAGCCCAAATGCGGGATCCCACGAGCAGTACTTC. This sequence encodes CASSPNAGSHEQYF.

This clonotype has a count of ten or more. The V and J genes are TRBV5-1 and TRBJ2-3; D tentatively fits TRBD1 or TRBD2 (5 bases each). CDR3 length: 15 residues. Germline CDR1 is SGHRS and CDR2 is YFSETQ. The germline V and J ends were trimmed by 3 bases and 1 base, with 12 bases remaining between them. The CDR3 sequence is CASSSSRGGTDTQYF. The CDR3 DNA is TGCGCCAGCAGCTCGTCGAGGGGAGGCACAGATACGCAGTATTTT.

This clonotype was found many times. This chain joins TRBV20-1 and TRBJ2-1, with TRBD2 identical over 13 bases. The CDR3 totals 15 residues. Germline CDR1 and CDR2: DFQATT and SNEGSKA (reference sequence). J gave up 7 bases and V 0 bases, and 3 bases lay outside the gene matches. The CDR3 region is CSARDLGLAGNEQFF. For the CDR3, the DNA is TGCAGTGCTAGAGACCTGGGACTAGCGGGAAATGAGCAGTTCTTC.

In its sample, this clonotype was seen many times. Written as DNA, the CDR3 is TGCAGCGTGCGTGCCAGCGGGAATGAGCAGTTCTTC. Protein product: CSVRASGNEQFF. The chain joins TRBV29-1 to TRBJ2-1; perhaps TRBD2 as D (6 bases). The germline V gene has CDR1 SQVTM and CDR2 ANQGSEA. CDR3 length: 12 residues. V lost 6 bases, J lost 7 bases, and 13 bases lay in between.

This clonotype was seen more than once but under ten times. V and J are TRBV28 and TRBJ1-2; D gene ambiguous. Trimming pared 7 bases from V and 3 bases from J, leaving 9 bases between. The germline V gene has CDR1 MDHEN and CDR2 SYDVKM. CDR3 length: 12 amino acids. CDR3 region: CASTRWDYGYTF. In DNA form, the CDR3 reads TGTGCCAGCACCCGATGGGACTATGGCTACACCTTC.

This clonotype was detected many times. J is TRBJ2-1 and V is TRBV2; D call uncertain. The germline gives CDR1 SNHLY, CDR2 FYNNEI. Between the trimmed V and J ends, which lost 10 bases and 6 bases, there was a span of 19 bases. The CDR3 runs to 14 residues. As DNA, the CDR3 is TGTGCCACTGACGAACGGGTCGCGGCCAATGAGCAGTTCTTC. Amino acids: CATDERVAANEQFF.

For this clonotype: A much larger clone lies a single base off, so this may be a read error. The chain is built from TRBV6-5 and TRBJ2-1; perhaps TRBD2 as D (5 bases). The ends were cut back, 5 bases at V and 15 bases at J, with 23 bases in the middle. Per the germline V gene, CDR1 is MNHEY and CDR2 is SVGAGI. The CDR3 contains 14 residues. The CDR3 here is CASSEGLLGRATFF. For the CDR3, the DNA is TGTGCCAGCAGTGAGGGCCTCCTCGGACGAGCCACGTTCTTC.

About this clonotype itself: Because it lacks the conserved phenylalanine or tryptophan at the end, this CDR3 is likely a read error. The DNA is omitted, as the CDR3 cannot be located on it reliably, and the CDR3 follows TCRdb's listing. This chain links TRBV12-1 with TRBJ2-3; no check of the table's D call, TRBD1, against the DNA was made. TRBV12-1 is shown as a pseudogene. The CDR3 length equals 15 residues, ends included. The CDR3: CASSSGGSYTGTQYL.

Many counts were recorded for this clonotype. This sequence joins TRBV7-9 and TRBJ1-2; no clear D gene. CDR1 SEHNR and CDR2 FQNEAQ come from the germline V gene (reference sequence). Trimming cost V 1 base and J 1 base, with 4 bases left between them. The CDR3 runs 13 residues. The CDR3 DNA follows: TGTGCCAGCAGCTTAGGGGGTAACTATGGCTACACCTTC. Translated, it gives CASSLGGNYGYTF.

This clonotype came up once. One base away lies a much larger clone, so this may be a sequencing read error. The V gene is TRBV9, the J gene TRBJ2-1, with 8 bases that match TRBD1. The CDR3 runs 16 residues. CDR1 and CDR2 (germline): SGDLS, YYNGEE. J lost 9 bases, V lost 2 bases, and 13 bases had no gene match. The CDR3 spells CASSVGGQGIGREQFF. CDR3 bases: TGTGCCAGCAGCGTGGGAGGACAGGGTATTGGACGTGAGCAGTTCTTC.

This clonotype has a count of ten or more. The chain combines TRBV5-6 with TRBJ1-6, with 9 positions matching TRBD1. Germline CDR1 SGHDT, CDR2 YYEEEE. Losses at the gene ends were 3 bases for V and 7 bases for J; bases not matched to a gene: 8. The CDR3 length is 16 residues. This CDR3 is CASSSRDRAENSPLHF. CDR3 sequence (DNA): TGTGCCAGCAGCTCACGGGACAGGGCGGAGAATTCACCCCTCCACTTT.

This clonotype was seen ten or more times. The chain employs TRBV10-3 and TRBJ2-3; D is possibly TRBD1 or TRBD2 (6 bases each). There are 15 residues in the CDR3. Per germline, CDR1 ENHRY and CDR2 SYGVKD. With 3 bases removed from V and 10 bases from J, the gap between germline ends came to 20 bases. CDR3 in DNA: TGTGCCATCAGTGAAAGGGGGGCGGCATCGCAGGCGCAGTATTTT. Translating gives CAISERGAASQAQYF.

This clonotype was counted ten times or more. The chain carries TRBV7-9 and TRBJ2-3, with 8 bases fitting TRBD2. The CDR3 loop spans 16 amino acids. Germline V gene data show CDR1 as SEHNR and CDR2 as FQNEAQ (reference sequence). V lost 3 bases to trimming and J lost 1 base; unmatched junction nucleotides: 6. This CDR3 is CASSFGGLVGTDTQYF. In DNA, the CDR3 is TGTGCCAGCAGCTTCGGGGGACTAGTAGGCACAGATACGCAGTATTTT.

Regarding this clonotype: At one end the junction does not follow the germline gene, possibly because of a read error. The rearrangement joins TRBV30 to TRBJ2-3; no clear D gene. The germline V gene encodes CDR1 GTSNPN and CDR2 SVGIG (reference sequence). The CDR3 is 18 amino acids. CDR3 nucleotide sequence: TGTGCCTGGAGTGTGCTGTCGGGCCCCCTACTATTCACAGATCCGCAGTATTTT. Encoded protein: CAWSVLSGPLLFTDPQYF.

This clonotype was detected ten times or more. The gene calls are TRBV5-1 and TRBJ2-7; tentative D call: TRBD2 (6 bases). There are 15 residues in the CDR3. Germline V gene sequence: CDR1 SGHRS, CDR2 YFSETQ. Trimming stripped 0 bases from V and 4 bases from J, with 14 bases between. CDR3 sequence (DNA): TGCGCCAGCAGCTTGGGATTCGCAGGGAGGTACGAGCAGTACTTC. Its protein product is CASSLGFAGRYEQYF.

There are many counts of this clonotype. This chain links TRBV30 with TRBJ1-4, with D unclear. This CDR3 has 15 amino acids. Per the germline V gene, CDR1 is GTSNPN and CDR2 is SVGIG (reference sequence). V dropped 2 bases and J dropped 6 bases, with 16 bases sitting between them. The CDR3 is CAWSIRFGGDEKLFF. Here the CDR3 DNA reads TGTGCCTGGAGTATCAGGTTCGGCGGTGATGAAAAACTGTTTTTT.